Sequencing of this T cell receptor beta chain was carried out in a study of cytomegalovirus exposure and HLA in healthy donors. The CDR3 totals 14 residues. V lost 4 bases and J lost 5, with 17 bases in between. CDR1 is GTSNPN and CDR2 is SVGIG in the germline V gene (reference sequence). In the PCR, 60 Vbeta and 13 Jbeta primers were used. The data were produced by immunoSEQ multiplex PCR, yet TCRdb's version contains in-frame clones alone and is incomplete. The repertoire holds about 200,000 clones, with over 75% as singletons. This chain joins TRBV30 and TRBJ1-2, with D tentatively TRBD1 (5 bases). The receptor was derived from a young man in good health and CMV-seronegative. The material sequenced was PBMCs. The CDR3 region has the DNA TGTGCCTGGAAATCCCCGGGGGGGTATTATGGCTACACCTTC. It translates to CAWKSPGGYYGYTF.